This TCR beta chain was observed in a study of shared clonotypes between healthy human individuals. About the research overall: A few men and a couple of women, aged 18 to 49, were donors. Notes on the study in general: Generally, naive subsets (rather than memory subsets) showed larger estimated richness. Non-shared clonotypes had lower generation probabilities than clonotypes shared by all four sorted-subset donors.

Points on this clone: Antigen specificity is unknown.

CD4+ cells were split into CD45RA+ naive and CD45RA-negative memory subsets. CDR1 is SGDLS and CDR2 is YYNGEE in the germline V gene. This CDR3 region has 13 residues. The V end lost 3 bases, the J end lost 0 bases, and 7 bases lay between the germline ends. Sequencing was performed with immunoSEQ multiplex PCR; in TCRdb, only in-frame clones are kept and a portion is missing. The table records more than 1,200,000 clones, approximately 98.5% of them present only once. The chain links TRBV9 to TRBJ2-7, with D hard to call. The sequence was collected from a man aged 25 to 40 in good health. The sample taken for sequencing was naive CD4+ T cells sorted from blood. Documented subset: CD45RA+ positively selected. This CDR3 is CASSARTSYEQYF. The CDR3 DNA follows: TGTGCCAGCAGCGCCCGTACCTCCTACGAGCAGTACTTC.